This T cell receptor (beta chain) was sequenced for a study of shared clonotypes between healthy human individuals. The length of the CDR3 is 15 residues. Germline V CDR1 and CDR2: LGHNA, YSLEER. With 0 bases clipped from V and 7 bases from J, the junction kept 5 bases outside the gene matches. The authors' processing: From ImmunoSEQ came sequences covering only the junction and carrying no quality scores, so filtering differed. TCRdb keeps only in-frame clones here, not all; method: immunoSEQ multiplex PCR. That table gives V, J and clone size, and the DNA gave D and trimming. In the table there are about 2.5 million clones, 85% to 95% of which are singletons.

Source material: naive CD4+ T cells from PBMCs. The sample's subset: CD45RA+ positively selected. The clonotype was recovered from a man younger than 35 in good health. Some clones in this sample may be carry-over from other donors' samples. The chain uses TRBV4-3 and TRBJ1-4, with 7 bases aligning to TRBD1. The CDR3 nucleotides read TGCGCCAGCAGCCAAGAGGGACAGCGAATTGAAAAACTGTTTTTT. Translation: CASSQEGQRIEKLFF.